Shown below are 16 T cell receptor beta chains from a single sample sequenced in a study of neoadjuvant nivolumab and ipilimumab in lung cancer. TCRdb's copy holds only in-frame clones and misses some; the assay was immunoSEQ multiplex PCR. Of 18,000 or so clones in the sample, almost 80% were seen once. The source material was tumor tissue, sampled after neoadjuvant nivolumab, alone or with ipilimumab, at or shortly before surgery. The receptors were gathered from an adult with non-small cell lung cancer.

The chain recombines TRBV14 with TRBJ1-6; tentative D call: TRBD1 (5 bases). CDR1 and CDR2 from the germline V gene are SGHDN and FVKESK. The CDR3 is 14 residues long. The V end was cut by 1 base, the J end by 10 bases, with 11 bases between. The CDR3 loop is CASSQAQGRSPLHF. In DNA, the CDR3 is TGTGCCAGCAGCCAAGCTCAGGGCCGATCACCCCTCCACTTT.

The chain is built from TRBV18 and TRBJ1-5; 7 bases match TRBD1. CDR3 length equals 14 residues. V gave up 6 bases and J gave up 4 bases; unmatched junction bases: 6. Germline V gene data show CDR1 as KGHSH and CDR2 as LQKENI. This CDR3 reads CASSLDRVNQPQHF. CDR3 DNA: TGTGCCAGCTCTCTAGACAGGGTTAATCAGCCCCAGCATTTT.

The chain's CDR3 is CASSFTRGGADTQYF. The CDR3 region has the DNA TGTGCCAGCAGCTTCACCCGGGGTGGCGCAGATACGCAGTATTTT. The chain uses TRBV5-5 and TRBJ2-3; D possibly corresponds to TRBD2 (5 bases). The CDR3 is made up of 15 amino acids. Trimming left V 2 bases short and J 4 bases short, with 14 bases between. Looked up from germline, CDR1 is SGHKS and CDR2 is YYEKEE (reference sequence). The variable domain in full, with the rest retrieved from reference TRBV5-5 and TRBJ2-3, is DAGVTQSPTHLIKTRGQQVTLRCSPISGHKSVSWYQQVLGQGPQFIFQYYEKEERGRGNFPDRFSARQFPNYSSELNVNALLLGDSALYLCASSFTRGGADTQYFGPGTRLTVL.

This chain joins TRBV7-8 and TRBJ2-2; 13 bases agree with TRBD2. The CDR3 runs 17 residues. Trimming removed 4 bases from V and 5 bases from J; junction bases left unmatched: 7. Germline V lookup: CDR1 SGHVS, CDR2 FQNEAQ. The chain's CDR3 is CASSSRTSGGATGELFF. The CDR3 region has the DNA TGTGCCAGCAGCTCACGCACTAGCGGGGGGGCGACCGGGGAGCTGTTTTTT.

J is TRBJ2-3 and V is TRBV30; D remains unclear. Trimming left V 4 bases short and J 0 bases short, with 14 bases between. Germline V gene data show CDR1 as GTSNPN and CDR2 as SVGIG (reference sequence). The CDR3 has 15 residues. CDR3 nucleotides: TGTGCCTGGACCCCCCCCGGCTGGAGCACAGATACGCAGTATTTT. Amino acids: CAWTPPGWSTDTQYF.

This chain uses TRBV14 with TRBJ2-1; a weak D match, TRBD2 (6 bases). In germline, CDR1 is SGHDN, CDR2 FVKESK. This CDR3 region has 14 residues. Trimming cost V 8 bases and J 5 bases, with 16 bases left between them. DNA for the CDR3: TGTGCCAGCGGGTCCCGACTAGGCGACAATGAGCAGTTCTTC. It codes for CASGSRLGDNEQFF.

This rearrangement joins TRBV6-1 to TRBJ1-3; no firm D call. CDR3 size: 14 residues. V was cut by 5 bases and J by 4 bases, with 12 bases left in between. CDR1 is MNHNS, CDR2 SASEGT, per germline. The CDR3 sequence: CASSTGYQGNTIYF. The CDR3 bases are TGTGCCAGCAGTACCGGGTATCAGGGAAACACCATATATTTT.

V usage is TRBV7-2 and J usage is TRBJ2-7; 10 bases agree with TRBD2. This CDR3 has 15 amino acids. Trimming cost V 2 bases and J 7 bases; bases outside gene matches: 8. In germline, CDR1 is SGHTA, CDR2 FQGNSA. The CDR3 protein is CASSLSSGGPGEQYF. DNA of the CDR3: TGTGCCAGCAGCTTAAGTAGCGGGGGGCCGGGGGAGCAGTACTTC.

The rearrangement uses TRBV19 and TRBJ2-3, with a weak D call TRBD2 (8 bases). There are 15 residues in the CDR3. Germline V gives CDR1 LNHDA, CDR2 SQIVND (reference sequence). V was shortened by 7 bases and J by 1 base, with 15 bases between the two germline ends. This CDR3 reads CASTSGGGGTDTQYF. CDR3 nucleotides: TGTGCCAGTACCTCGGGAGGGGGCGGCACAGATACGCAGTATTTT.

The chain couples TRBV5-1 to TRBJ2-1, with TRBD2 identical over 11 bases. The CDR3 loop spans 16 amino acids. Germline V lookup: CDR1 SGHRS, CDR2 YFSETQ. V dropped 1 base and J dropped 4; count of bases not matched to a gene: 4. The CDR3 nucleotides are TGCGCCAGCAGCTTGACTAGCGGGGGCACATACAATGAGCAGTTCTTC. This encodes CASSLTSGGTYNEQFF.

The chain uses TRBV19 and TRBJ2-7; TRBD1 agrees at 9 bases. The germline V gene encodes CDR1 LNHDA and CDR2 SQIVND (reference sequence). This CDR3 is 16 amino acids long. V lost 1 base to trimming and J lost 4 bases; unmatched junction nucleotides: 8. The CDR3 reads CASSIVVGTGIYEQYF. As DNA, the CDR3 is TGTGCCAGTAGTATAGTGGTCGGGACAGGGATATACGAGCAGTACTTC.

The gene calls are TRBV7-2 and TRBJ1-6; D unclear. The length of the CDR3 is 13 residues. The V end was cut by 4 bases, the J end by 10 bases, with 11 bases between. The germline V gene has CDR1 SGHTA and CDR2 FQGNSA. The CDR3 DNA is TGTGCCAGCAGCTCAAAGTTGGGGTCACCCCTCCACTTT. It encodes CASSSKLGSPLHF.

For this clone: A junction end diverges from the germline sequence, so it may reflect a read error. V is TRBV7-7 and J is TRBJ2-5; TRBD1 or TRBD2 may be the D gene (6 bases each). Germline assignment: CDR1 SSHAT and CDR2 FNYEAQ (reference sequence). The CDR3 totals 14 residues. The CDR3 sequence: CASSGQGRQETQYF. CDR3 DNA sequence: TGTGCTAGCAGCGGCCAGGGGAGGCAAGAGACCCAGTACTTC.

Sample share makes this clone medium-sized. The chain employs TRBV9 and TRBJ1-3; D ambiguous. Trimming took 0 bases from V and 5 from J, leaving 18 bases between them. The CDR3 runs 17 residues. Per germline, CDR1 SGDLS and CDR2 YYNGEE. The CDR3 loop reads CASSVAGQVTSRNTIYF. The CDR3 DNA reads TGTGCCAGCAGCGTAGCGGGTCAAGTGACGAGCCGAAACACCATATATTTT.

The rearrangement links TRBV10-3 to TRBJ2-3; TRBD2 is a possible D gene (6 bases). V was shortened by 5 bases and J by 5 bases, with 8 bases between the two germline ends. From germline, CDR1 is ENHRY and CDR2 SYGVKD. The CDR3 sequence is 12 residues long. DNA for the CDR3: TGTGCCATCAGTCGGGAGAGAGATACGCAGTATTTT. It translates to CAISRERDTQYF.

This clone was seen a single time. The CDR3, as DNA: TGTGCCAGCAGCGTAGGTGGGTCTAATGAAAAACTGTTTTTT. Translating gives CASSVGGSNEKLFF. The chain couples TRBV9 to TRBJ1-4; no definite D call. Per germline, CDR1 SGDLS and CDR2 YYNGEE. V dropped 0 bases and J dropped 3 bases, with 6 bases sitting between them. This CDR3 region has 14 residues.